This TCR beta chain was found in a study of CD8 T cells in ankylosing spondylitis. General study results and limits: It was reported that disease-linked clones were significantly enriched in matched ankylosing spondylitis synovial fluid. Seemingly distinctive of ankylosing spondylitis blood was a TCR beta motif formed by eight highly homologous variants.

Scientists made TCR beta libraries using quantitative 5'-RACE with molecular barcodes. One entry per CDR3 protein, called by TCRdb with MiXCR from the 5' RACE reads. The sample records roughly 150,000 distinct CDR3 sequences, around 32% being singletons. Trimming took off 5 bases at V and 0 bases at J, with 15 bases between the two ends. Per the germline V gene, CDR1 is SGHRS and CDR2 is YFSETQ. The CDR3 runs 16 residues. Worth noting for this clonotype: What it recognizes is unknown.

The TCR sequence derives from a male donor with ankylosing spondylitis. The sample was synovial fluid, either unsorted or a sorted T cell fraction (not recorded which). The chain is built from TRBV5-1 and TRBJ1-3, with D hard to call. CDR3 DNA: TGCGCCAGCAGTTGGACGGCCCATAACTCTGGAAACACCATATATTTT. Translated, it gives CASSWTAHNSGNTIYF. The full variable domain, in which reference TRBV5-1 and TRBJ1-3 provide the parts outside the CDR3, is KAGVTQTPRYLIKTRGQQVTLSCSPISGHRSVSWYQQTPGQGLQFLFEYFSETQRNKGNFPGRFSGRQFSNSRSEMNVSTLELGDSALYLCASSWTAHNSGNTIYFGEGSWLTVV.